Included here is one T cell receptor (beta chain) sequence, with context. Participants, about 18 to 90 years old, spanned approximately 26 US areas. These data come from a study of blood T cell repertoires in COVID-19. Study in general: Samples taken during acute and convalescent COVID-19 were collected in the United States, Italy and Spain. Nucleic acid was either cDNA or gDNA, and it came from T cells, B-cell-depleted T cells, or PBMCs.

Sequencing was performed with immunoSEQ multiplex PCR; in TCRdb, only in-frame clones are kept and a portion is missing. The data contain 200,000 to 250,000 clones, over 75% of them seen just once; the ten biggest clones take up less than 8%. The sample was PBMCs or T cells enriched from blood (not recorded which). The TCR was taken from a woman between 35 and 50 years old with acute COVID-19.

CDR3 region: CASSQVTGVGYTF. The CDR3 DNA sequence: TGTGCCAGCAGTCAAGTGACAGGGGTCGGCTACACCTTC. The chain joins TRBV6-4 to TRBJ1-2, with TRBD1 matching 8 bases. The CDR3 sequence is 13 residues long. From germline, CDR1 is MRHNA and CDR2 SNTAGT. V trimming: 5 bases; J trimming: 8 bases; junction bases outside the gene matches: 7.